This T cell receptor (beta chain) was found in a study of blood T cells in healthy people across ages. A second PCR of about 6 to 12 cycles used a sample-barcoded 5' primer and a J-beta primer mix. TCRdb called the 5' RACE reads again in MiXCR, with one record for every CDR3 protein. The sample has around 500,000 distinct CDR3 sequences, about 26% seen once. Trimming at V came to 2 bases and at J to 5 bases, leaving 4 bases not matched to a gene. CDR1 is KGHSH and CDR2 is LQKENI in the germline V gene. The CDR3 is 15 amino acids. The same specimen was also included in a second study, on T cells of mothers and their children.

The chain links TRBV18 to TRBJ1-4; 8 bases agree with TRBD1. The TCR was taken from a boy between 2 and 10 years old in good health. The sequencing input was blood. The CDR3 DNA reads TGTGCCAGCTCACCAAGGGACAGGACAAATGAAAAACTGTTTTTT. Translated, it gives CASSPRDRTNEKLFF.